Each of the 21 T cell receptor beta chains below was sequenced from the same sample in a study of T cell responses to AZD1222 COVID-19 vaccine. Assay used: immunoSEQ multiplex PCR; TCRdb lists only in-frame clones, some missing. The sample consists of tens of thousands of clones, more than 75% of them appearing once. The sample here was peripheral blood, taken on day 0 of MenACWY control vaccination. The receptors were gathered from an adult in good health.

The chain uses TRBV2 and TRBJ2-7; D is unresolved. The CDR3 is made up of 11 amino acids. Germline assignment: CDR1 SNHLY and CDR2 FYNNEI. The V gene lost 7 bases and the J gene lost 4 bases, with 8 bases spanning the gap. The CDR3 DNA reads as TGTGCCAGCATCAGAGCGTACGAGCAGTACTTC. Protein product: CASIRAYEQYF.

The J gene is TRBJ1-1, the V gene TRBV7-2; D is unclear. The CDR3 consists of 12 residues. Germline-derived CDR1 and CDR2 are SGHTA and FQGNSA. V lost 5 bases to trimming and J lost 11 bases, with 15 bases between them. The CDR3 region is CASSANSQSAFF. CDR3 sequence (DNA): TGTGCCAGCAGCGCGAACAGCCAGTCGGCTTTCTTT.

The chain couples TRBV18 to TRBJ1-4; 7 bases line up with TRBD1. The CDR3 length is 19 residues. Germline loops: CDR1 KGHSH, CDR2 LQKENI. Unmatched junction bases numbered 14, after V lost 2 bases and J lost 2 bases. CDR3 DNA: TGTGCCAGCTCACCAATGACAGGGATATTAGGTGGGACTAATGAAAAACTGTTTTTT. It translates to CASSPMTGILGGTNEKLFF.

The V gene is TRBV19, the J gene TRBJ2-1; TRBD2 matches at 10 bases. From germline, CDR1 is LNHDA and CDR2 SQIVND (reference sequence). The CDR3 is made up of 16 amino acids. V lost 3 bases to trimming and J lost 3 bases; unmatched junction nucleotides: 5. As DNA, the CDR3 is TGTGCCAGTAGTATTGCTAGCGGGAGCCTCTACAATGAGCAGTTCTTC. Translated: CASSIASGSLYNEQFF. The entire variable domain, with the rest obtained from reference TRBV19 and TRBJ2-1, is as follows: DGGITQSPKYLFRKEGQNVTLSCEQNLNHDAMYWYRQDPGQGLRLIYYSQIVNDFQKGDIAEGYSVSREKKESFPLTVTSAQKNPTAFYLCASSIASGSLYNEQFFGPGTRLTVL.

The CDR3 loop reads CASSQEGQGLPTTFF. CDR3 in DNA: TGTGCCAGCAGCCAAGAGGGTCAGGGGCTCCCCACAACTTTCTTT. The chain carries TRBV4-2 and TRBJ1-1, with D tentatively TRBD1 (6 bases). Trimming stripped 0 bases from V and 12 bases from J, with 20 bases between. Per germline, CDR1 LGHNA and CDR2 YNFKEQ. CDR3 size: 15 residues.

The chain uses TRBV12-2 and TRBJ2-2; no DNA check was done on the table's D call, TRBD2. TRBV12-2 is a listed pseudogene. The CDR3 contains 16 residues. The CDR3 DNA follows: TGTGCAAGTCGCTCGGGACTAGCGGGAGCCGGAGGGGAGCTGTTTTTT. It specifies CASRSGLAGAGGELFF.

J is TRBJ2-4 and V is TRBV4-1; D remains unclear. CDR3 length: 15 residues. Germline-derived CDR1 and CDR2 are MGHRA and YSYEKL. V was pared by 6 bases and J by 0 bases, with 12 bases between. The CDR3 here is CASSPTGGAKNIQYF. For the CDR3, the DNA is TGCGCCAGCAGTCCCACCGGTGGAGCCAAAAACATTCAGTACTTC.

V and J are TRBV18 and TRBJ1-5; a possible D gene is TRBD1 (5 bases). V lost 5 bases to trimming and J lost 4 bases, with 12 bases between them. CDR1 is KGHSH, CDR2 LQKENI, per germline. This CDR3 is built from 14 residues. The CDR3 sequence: CASSEQGGNQPQHF. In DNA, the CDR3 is TGTGCCAGCTCAGAGCAGGGAGGGAATCAGCCCCAGCATTTT. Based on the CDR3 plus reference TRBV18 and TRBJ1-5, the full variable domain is NAGVMQNPRHLVRRRGQEARLRCSPMKGHSHVYWYRQLPEEGLKFMVYLQKENIIDESGMPKERFSAEFPKEGPSILRIQQVVRGDSAAYFCASSEQGGNQPQHFGDGTRLSIL.

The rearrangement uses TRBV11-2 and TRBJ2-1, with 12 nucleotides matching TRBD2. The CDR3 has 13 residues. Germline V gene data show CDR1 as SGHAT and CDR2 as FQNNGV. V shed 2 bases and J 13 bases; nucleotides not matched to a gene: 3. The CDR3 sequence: CASSLTTSGSQFF. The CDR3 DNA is TGTGCCAGCAGCTTAACGACTAGCGGGAGCCAGTTCTTC.

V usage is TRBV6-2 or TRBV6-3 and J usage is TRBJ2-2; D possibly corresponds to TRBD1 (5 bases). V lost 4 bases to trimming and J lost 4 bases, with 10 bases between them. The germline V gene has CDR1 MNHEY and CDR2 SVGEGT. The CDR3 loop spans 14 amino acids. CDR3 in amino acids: CASSWEGATGELFF. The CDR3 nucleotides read TGTGCCAGCAGTTGGGAAGGGGCCACCGGGGAGCTGTTTTTT.

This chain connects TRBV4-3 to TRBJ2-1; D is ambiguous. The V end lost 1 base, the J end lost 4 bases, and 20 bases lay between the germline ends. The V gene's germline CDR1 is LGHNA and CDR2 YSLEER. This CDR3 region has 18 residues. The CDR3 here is CASSQVRGRAFRYNEQFF. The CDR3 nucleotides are TGCGCCAGCAGCCAAGTTCGTGGCCGCGCTTTTAGATACAATGAGCAGTTCTTC.

Here the CDR3 DNA reads TGTGCCACCAGTGACTCCGGGAGTCGGAATGGCTACACCTTC. Residues: CATSDSGSRNGYTF. V and J are TRBV24-1 and TRBJ1-2; no reliable D call. This CDR3 spans 14 amino acids. V was shortened by 4 bases and J by 6 bases, with 14 bases between the two germline ends. CDR1 is KGHDR and CDR2 is SFDVKD in the germline V gene.

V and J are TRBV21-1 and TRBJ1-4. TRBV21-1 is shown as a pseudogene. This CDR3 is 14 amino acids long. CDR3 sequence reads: CASSTQSRGEKLFF. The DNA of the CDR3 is TGTGCCAGCAGCACCCAGTCCCGGGGGGAAAAACTGTTTTTT.

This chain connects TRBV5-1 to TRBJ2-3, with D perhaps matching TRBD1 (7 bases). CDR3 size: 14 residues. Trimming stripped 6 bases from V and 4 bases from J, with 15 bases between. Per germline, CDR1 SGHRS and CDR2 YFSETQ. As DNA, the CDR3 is TGCGCCAGCACCACGACAGGGACTCCAGATACGCAGTATTTT. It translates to CASTTTGTPDTQYF.

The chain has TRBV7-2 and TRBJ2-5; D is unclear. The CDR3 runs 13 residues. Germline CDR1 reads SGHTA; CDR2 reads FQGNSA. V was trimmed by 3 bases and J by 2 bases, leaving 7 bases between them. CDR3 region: CASSFVEQETQYF. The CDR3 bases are TGTGCCAGCAGCTTTGTCGAACAAGAGACCCAGTACTTC.

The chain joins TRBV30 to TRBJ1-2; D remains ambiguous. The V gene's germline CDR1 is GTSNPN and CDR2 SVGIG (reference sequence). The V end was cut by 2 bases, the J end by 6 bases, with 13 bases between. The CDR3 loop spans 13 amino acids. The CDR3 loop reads CAWSKRESDGYTF. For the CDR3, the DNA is TGTGCCTGGAGTAAAAGGGAGTCTGATGGCTACACCTTC.

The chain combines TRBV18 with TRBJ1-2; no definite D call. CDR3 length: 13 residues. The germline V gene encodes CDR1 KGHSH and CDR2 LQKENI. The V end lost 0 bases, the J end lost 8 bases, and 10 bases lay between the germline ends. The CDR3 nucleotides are TGTGCCAGCTCACCACCGGGCGAGTCGGGCTACACCTTC. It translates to CASSPPGESGYTF.

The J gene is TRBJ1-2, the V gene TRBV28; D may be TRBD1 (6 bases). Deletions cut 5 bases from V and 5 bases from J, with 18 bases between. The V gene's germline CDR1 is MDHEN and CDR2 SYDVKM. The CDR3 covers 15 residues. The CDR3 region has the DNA TGTGCCAGCAGTCAACAGGGCACAGTCAGATATGGCTACACCTTC. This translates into CASSQQGTVRYGYTF.

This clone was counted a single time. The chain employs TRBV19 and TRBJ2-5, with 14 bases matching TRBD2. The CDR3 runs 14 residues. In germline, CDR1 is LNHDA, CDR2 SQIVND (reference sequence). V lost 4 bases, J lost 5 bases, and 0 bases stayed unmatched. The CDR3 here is CASSRTSGRETQYF. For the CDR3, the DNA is TGTGCCAGTAGTAGGACTAGCGGGAGGGAGACCCAGTACTTC.

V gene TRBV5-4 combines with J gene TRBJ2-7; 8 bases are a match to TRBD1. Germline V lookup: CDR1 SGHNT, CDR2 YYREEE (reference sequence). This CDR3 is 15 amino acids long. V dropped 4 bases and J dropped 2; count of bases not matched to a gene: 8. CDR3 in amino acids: CASSKSTGAPYEQYF. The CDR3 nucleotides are TGTGCCAGCAGCAAATCGACAGGGGCGCCCTACGAGCAGTACTTC.

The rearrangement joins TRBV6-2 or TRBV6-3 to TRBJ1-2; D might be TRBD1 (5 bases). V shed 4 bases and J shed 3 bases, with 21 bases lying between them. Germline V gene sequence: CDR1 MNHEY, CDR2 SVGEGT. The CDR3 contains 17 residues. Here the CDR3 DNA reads TGTGCCAGCAGTTCGGGACGAGGACGGCAGCGTTACTATGGCTACACCTTC. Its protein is CASSSGRGRQRYYGYTF.